This TCR beta chain comes out of a study of blood T cell repertoires in COVID-19. Methods used by the authors: Scientists estimated how many nucleated cells there were by amplifying reference gene primers. TCRdb's copy holds only in-frame clones and misses some; the assay was immunoSEQ multiplex PCR. That table furnishes V, J and clone size, whereas the DNA furnished D and trimming. The table lists over 250,000 clones, 75% to 85% of them singletons, with 5.1% in the top ten. The CDR3 loop spans 14 amino acids. CDR1 KGHSH and CDR2 LQKENI come from the germline V gene. Trimming took 3 bases from V and 4 from J; bases not matched to a gene: 3.

The sample was peripheral blood. The genes are TRBV18 and TRBJ1-1; 9 positions agree with TRBD1. This receptor was taken from a man aged 50-60 years with active or convalescent COVID-19. CDR3 protein: CASSPGQGRTEAFF. Here the CDR3 DNA reads TGTGCCAGCTCACCCGGACAGGGGCGCACTGAAGCTTTCTTT.